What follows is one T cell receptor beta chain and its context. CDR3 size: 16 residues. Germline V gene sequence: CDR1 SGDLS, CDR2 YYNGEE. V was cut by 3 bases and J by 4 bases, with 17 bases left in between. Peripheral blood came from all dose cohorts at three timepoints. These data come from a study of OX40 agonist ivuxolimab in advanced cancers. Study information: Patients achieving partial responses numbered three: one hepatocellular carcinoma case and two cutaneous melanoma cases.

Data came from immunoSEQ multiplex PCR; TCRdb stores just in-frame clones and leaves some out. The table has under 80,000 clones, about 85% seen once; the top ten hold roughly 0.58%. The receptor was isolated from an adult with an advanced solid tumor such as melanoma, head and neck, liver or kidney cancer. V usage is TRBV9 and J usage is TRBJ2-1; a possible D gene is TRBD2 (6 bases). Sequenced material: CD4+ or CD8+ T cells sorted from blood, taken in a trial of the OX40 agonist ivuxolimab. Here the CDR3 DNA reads TGTGCCAGCAGCGCCCTCCACGGGACTTCGTACAATGAGCAGTTCTTC. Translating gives CASSALHGTSYNEQFF.